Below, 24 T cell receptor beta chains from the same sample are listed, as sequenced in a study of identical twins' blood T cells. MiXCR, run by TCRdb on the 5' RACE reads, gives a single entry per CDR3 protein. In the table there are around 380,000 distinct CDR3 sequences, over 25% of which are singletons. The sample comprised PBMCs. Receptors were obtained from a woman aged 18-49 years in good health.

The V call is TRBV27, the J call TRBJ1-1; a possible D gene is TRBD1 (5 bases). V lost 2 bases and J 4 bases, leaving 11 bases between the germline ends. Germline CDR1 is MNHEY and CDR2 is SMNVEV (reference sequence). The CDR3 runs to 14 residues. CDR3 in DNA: TGTGCCAGCAGTTTAAGAGGGAGGGGCACTGAAGCTTTCTTT. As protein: CASSLRGRGTEAFF.

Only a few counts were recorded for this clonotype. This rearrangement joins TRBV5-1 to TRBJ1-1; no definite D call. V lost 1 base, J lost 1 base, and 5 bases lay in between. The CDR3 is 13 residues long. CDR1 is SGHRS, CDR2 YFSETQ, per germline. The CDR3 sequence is CASSLFKNTEAFF. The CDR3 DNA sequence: TGCGCCAGCAGCTTGTTCAAGAACACTGAAGCTTTCTTT.

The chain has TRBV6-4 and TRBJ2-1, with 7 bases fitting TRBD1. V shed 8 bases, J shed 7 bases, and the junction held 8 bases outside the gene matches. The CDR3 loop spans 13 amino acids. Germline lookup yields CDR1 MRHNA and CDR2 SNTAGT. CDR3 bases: TGTGCCAGCGCCCGGGACAGCGAAAATGAGCAGTTCTTC. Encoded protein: CASARDSENEQFF.

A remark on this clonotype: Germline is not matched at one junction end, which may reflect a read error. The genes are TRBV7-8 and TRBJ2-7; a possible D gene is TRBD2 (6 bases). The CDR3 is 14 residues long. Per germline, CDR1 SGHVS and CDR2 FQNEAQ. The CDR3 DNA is TGTACCAGCAGCTTGGCAGGGACTTACTACGAGCAGTACTTC. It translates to CTSSLAGTYYEQYF.

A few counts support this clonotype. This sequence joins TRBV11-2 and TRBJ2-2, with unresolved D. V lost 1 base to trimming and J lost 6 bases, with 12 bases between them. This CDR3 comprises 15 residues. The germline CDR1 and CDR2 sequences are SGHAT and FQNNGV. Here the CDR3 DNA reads TGTGCCAGCAGCTTAGTCGCCTCCGTCGCCGGGGAGCTGTTTTTT. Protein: CASSLVASVAGELFF.

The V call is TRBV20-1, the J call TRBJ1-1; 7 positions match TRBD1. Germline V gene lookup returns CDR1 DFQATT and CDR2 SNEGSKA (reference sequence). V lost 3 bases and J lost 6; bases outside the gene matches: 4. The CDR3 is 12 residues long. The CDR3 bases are TGCAGTGCTAGGGGGCAGGGGGCTGAAGCTTTCTTT. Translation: CSARGQGAEAFF.

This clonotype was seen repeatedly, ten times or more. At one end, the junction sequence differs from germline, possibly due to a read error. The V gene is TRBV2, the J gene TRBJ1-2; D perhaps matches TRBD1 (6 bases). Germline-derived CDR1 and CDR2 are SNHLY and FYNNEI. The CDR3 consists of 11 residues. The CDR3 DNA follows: TGTGCCAGCAGTGCCGGAGACAGGAATTACTTC. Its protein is CASSAGDRNYF.

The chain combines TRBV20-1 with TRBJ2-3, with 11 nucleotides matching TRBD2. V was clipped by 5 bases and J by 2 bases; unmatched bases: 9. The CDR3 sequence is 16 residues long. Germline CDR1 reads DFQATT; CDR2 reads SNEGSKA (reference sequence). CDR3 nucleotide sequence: TGCAGTGCTTTACTAGCGGGGGTCGCTACCACAGATACGCAGTATTTT. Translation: CSALLAGVATTDTQYF.

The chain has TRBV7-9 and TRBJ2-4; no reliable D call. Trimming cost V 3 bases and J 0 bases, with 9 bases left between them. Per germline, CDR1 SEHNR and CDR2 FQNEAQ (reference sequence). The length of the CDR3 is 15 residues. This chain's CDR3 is CASSLGILAKNIQYF. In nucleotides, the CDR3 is TGTGCCAGCAGCTTGGGGATACTAGCCAAAAACATTCAGTACTTC.

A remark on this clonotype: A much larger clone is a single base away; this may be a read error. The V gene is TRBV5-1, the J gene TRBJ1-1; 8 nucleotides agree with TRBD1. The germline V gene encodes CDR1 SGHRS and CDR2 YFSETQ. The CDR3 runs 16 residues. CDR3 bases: TGCGCCGGCAGCCAACGACAGGGGCAGGGGAACACTGAAGCTTTCTTT. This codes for CAGSQRQGQGNTEAFF.

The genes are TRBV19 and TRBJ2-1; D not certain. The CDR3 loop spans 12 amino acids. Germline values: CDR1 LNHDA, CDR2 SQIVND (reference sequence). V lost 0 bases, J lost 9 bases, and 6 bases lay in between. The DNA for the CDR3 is TGTGCCAGTAGTATAGAACTCTCTGAGCAGTTCTTC. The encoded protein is CASSIELSEQFF. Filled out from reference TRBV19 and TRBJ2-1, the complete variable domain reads DGGITQSPKYLFRKEGQNVTLSCEQNLNHDAMYWYRQDPGQGLRLIYYSQIVNDFQKGDIAEGYSVSREKKESFPLTVTSAQKNPTAFYLCASSIELSEQFFGPGTRLTVL.

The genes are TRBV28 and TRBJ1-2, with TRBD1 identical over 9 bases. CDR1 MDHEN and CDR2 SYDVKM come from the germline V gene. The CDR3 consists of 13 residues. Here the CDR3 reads CDSTGGGWYGYTF. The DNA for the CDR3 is TGTGACAGTACAGGGGGCGGTTGGTATGGCTACACCTTC.

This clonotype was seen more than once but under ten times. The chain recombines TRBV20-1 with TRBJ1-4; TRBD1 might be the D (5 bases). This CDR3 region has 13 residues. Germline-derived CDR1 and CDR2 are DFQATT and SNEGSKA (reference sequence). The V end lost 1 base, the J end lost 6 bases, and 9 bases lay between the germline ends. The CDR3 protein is CSARGDPDEKLFF. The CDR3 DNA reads TGCAGTGCTAGAGGGGACCCGGATGAAAAACTGTTTTTT.

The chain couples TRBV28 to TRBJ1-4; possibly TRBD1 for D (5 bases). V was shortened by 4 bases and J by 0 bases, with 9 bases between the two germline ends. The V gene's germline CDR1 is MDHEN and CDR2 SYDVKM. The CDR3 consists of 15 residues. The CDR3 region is CASSSQGSTNEKLFF. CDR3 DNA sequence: TGTGCCAGCAGTTCCCAGGGTTCAACTAATGAAAAACTGTTTTTT.

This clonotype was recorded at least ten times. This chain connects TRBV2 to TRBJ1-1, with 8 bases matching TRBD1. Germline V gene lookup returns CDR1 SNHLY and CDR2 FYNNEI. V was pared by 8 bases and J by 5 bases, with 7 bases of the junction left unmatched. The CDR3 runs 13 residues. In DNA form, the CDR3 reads TGTGCCAGCTCCACAGGGGGGGGTACTGAAGCTTTCTTT. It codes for CASSTGGGTEAFF.

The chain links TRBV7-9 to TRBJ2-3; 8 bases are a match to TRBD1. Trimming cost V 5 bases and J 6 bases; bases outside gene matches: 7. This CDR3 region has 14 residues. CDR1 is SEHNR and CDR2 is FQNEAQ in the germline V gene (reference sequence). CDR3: CASSLSGQGDTQYF. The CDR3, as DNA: TGTGCCAGCAGCCTGAGTGGACAGGGCGATACGCAGTATTTT. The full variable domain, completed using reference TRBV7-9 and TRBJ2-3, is DTGVSQNPRHKITKRGQNVTFRCDPISEHNRLYWYRQTLGQGPEFLTYFQNEAQLEKSRLLSDRFSAERPKGSFSTLEIQRTEQGDSAMYLCASSLSGQGDTQYFGPGTRLTVL.

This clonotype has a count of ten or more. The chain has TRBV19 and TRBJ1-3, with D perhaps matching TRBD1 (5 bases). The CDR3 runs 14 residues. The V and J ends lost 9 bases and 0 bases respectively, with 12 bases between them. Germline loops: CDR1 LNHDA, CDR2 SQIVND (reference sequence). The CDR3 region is CASSRGSSGNTIYF. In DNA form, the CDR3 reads TGTGCCAGCAGTCGGGGCTCCTCTGGAAACACCATATATTTT.

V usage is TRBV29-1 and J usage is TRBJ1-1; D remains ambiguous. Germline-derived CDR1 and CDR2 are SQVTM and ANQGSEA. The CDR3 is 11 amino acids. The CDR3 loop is CSSVMNTEAFF. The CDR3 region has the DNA TGCAGTTCGGTCATGAACACTGAAGCTTTCTTT. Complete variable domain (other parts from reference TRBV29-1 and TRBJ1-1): SAVISQKPSRDICQRGTSLTIQCQVDSQVTMMFWYRQQPGQSLTLIATANQGSEATYESGFVIDKFPISRPNLTFSTLTVSNMSPEDSSIYLCSSVMNTEAFFGQGTRLTVV.

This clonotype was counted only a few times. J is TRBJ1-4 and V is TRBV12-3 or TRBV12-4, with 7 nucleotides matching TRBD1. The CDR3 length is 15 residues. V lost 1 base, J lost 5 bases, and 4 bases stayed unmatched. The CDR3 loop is CASSLVRQGNEKLFF. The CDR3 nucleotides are TGTGCCAGCAGTTTAGTAAGACAGGGCAATGAAAAACTGTTTTTT.

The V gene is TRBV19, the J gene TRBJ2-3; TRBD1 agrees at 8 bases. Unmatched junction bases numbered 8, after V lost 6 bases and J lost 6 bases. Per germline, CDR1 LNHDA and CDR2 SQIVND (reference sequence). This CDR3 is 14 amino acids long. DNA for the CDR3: TGTGCCAGTAGAAGGACAGGGCTGCGGGATACGCAGTATTTT. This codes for CASRRTGLRDTQYF.

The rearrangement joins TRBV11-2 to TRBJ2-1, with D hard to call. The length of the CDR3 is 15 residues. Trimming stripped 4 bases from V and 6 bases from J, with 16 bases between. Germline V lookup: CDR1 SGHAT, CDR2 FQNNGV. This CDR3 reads CASSSASTHGNEQFF. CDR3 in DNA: TGTGCCAGCAGCTCTGCATCCACCCACGGCAATGAGCAGTTCTTC.

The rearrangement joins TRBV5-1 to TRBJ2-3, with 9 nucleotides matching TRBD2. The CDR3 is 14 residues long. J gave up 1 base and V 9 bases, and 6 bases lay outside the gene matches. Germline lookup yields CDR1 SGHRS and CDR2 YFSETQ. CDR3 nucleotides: TGCGCCACCTGCGGGGGGGCGCGCACAGATACGCAGTATTTT. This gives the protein CATCGGARTDTQYF.

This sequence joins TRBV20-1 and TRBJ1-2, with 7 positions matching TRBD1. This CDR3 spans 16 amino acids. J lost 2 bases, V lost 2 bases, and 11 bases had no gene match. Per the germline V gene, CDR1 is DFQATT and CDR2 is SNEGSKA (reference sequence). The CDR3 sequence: CSARPPDRIANYGYTF. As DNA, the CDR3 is TGCAGTGCTAGACCCCCGGACAGGATCGCAAACTATGGCTACACCTTC.

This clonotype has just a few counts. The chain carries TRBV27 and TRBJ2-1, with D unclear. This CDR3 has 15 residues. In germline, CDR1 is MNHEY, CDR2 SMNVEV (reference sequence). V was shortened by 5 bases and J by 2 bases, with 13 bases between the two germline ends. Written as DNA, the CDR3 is TGTGCCAGCAGTCCGCTTGCGCGTGCCTACAATGAGCAGTTCTTC. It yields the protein CASSPLARAYNEQFF.